This entry lists 15 T cell receptor beta chains sequenced from one sample in a study of blood T cells in healthy people across ages (dated by TCRdb to between 2014 and 2016). Library prep was done by 5' RACE. Instrument used: Illumina HiSeq 2500. A second PCR of roughly 7 to 11 cycles was performed with a sample-barcoded 5' primer and a J-beta primer mix. Starting from the raw public reads, TCRdb applied fastp trimming at Q25, assembled clones with MiXCR and retained in-frame beta chains. Each CDR3 protein appears once, grouped with its most common genes and DNA. The sample table contains nearly 800,000 distinct CDR3 sequences; only one count was recorded for roughly three fifths of them. The top ten clones comprise under 30% of the sample. Sequencing was carried out using blood. Receptors were obtained from a man aged 35 to 55 in good health.

This clonotype was recorded a few times. The chain couples TRBV18 to TRBJ1-2; 7 bases align to TRBD1. J lost 6 bases, V lost 1 base, and 2 bases had no gene match. This CDR3 spans 13 amino acids. CDR1 is KGHSH, CDR2 LQKENI, per germline. The CDR3 loop reads CASSPQGADGYTF. The DNA of the CDR3 is TGTGCCAGCTCACCACAGGGGGCGGATGGCTACACCTTC.

This clonotype has at least ten counts. Germline and junction disagree at one end, which may indicate a read error. The chain joins TRBV5-1 to TRBJ2-5, with D uncertain. Germline-derived CDR1 and CDR2 are SGHRS and YFSETQ. The CDR3 extends over 14 amino acids. CDR3 in amino acids: CASSLGSGQETQYF. For the CDR3, the DNA is TGTGCCAGCAGCTTAGGGTCAGGACAAGAGACCCAGTACTTC. Supplemented by reference TRBV5-1 and TRBJ2-5, the full variable domain reads KAGVTQTPRYLIKTRGQQVTLSCSPISGHRSVSWYQQTPGQGLQFLFEYFSETQRNKGNFPGRFSGRQFSNSRSEMNVSTLELGDSALYLCASSLGSGQETQYFGPGTRLLVL.

V and J are TRBV7-3 and TRBJ2-3; 9 bases are shared with TRBD2. The CDR3 extends over 19 amino acids. J was trimmed by 0 bases and V by 1 base; bases with no gene match: 11. Germline V gene data show CDR1 as SGHTA and CDR2 as FQGTGA. The CDR3, as DNA: TGTGCCAGCAGCTTAATACGACTAGCGGCATCGGATAGCACAGATACGCAGTATTTT. Translation: CASSLIRLAASDSTDTQYF.

This clonotype was recorded a few times. The V call is TRBV2, the J call TRBJ1-2; D gene unclear. This CDR3 region has 14 residues. The germline gives CDR1 SNHLY, CDR2 FYNNEI. Deletions cut 7 bases from V and 8 bases from J, with 20 bases between. CDR3 DNA sequence: TGTGCCAGCACTCGGACTCTCGTCGTCTCGGGCTACACCTTC. This encodes CASTRTLVVSGYTF.

V gene TRBV4-3 combines with J gene TRBJ2-5; TRBD2 matches at 7 bases. Germline CDR1 and CDR2: LGHNA and YSLEER. V was clipped by 0 bases and J by 11 bases; unmatched bases: 18. The CDR3 loop spans 17 amino acids. As DNA, the CDR3 is TGCGCCAGCAGCCAAGAGGGTTCTCTTGGGACTACCTATGAGCAGTACTTC. Encoded protein: CASSQEGSLGTTYEQYF.

V and J are TRBV28 and TRBJ2-7; 7 nucleotides line up with TRBD1. The germline CDR1 and CDR2 sequences are MDHEN and SYDVKM. The CDR3 runs 15 residues. Trimming removed 7 bases from V and 1 base from J; junction bases left unmatched: 10. In DNA form, the CDR3 reads TGTGCCAGCAACCCGCGACAGGGTAATTCCTACGAGCAGTACTTC. This encodes CASNPRQGNSYEQYF.

The chain recombines TRBV7-9 with TRBJ2-5; D gene uncertain. The V gene lost 7 bases and the J gene lost 1 base, with 10 bases spanning the gap. There are 13 residues in the CDR3. Germline V lookup: CDR1 SEHNR, CDR2 FQNEAQ (reference sequence). CDR3 bases: TGTGCCAGCACCCTAAAGCGCCAAGAGACCCAGTACTTC. This encodes CASTLKRQETQYF.

The chain recombines TRBV6-1 with TRBJ1-1; D call uncertain. The germline gives CDR1 MNHNS, CDR2 SASEGT. The CDR3 loop spans 14 amino acids. Trimming shortened V by 1 base and J by 3 bases, and 9 bases separated the two germline ends. The CDR3, as DNA: TGTGCCAGCAGTGAAGATGCTGGGTACACTGAAGCTTTCTTT. Encoded protein: CASSEDAGYTEAFF.

A few counts support this clonotype. The chain employs TRBV4-3 and TRBJ2-1; 7 positions agree with TRBD2. The CDR3 sequence is 16 residues long. J gave up 4 bases and V 4 bases, and 10 bases lay outside the gene matches. Germline loops: CDR1 LGHNA, CDR2 YSLEER. The CDR3 loop is CASSRSRAGEYNEQFF. The CDR3 DNA sequence: TGCGCCAGCAGCCGCTCTCGCGCGGGAGAATACAATGAGCAGTTCTTC.

The table lists this clonotype with a few counts. The chain employs TRBV5-5 and TRBJ2-3; 9 bases line up with TRBD2. After removal of 2 bases from V and 1 base from J, the junction contained 5 bases not matched to a gene. This CDR3 is 16 amino acids long. Germline V gives CDR1 SGHKS, CDR2 YYEKEE (reference sequence). The CDR3 DNA is TGTGCCAGCAGCTTCTTGCCTAGCGGGGGCACAGATACGCAGTATTTT. Amino acid sequence: CASSFLPSGGTDTQYF.

This chain links TRBV9 with TRBJ2-1; D unclear. The germline gives CDR1 SGDLS, CDR2 YYNGEE. This CDR3 is built from 17 residues. Trimming cost V 3 bases and J 4 bases, with 20 bases left between them. In DNA form, the CDR3 reads TGTGCCAGCAGCGGGTACGCGCAGGCCTTACTATACAATGAGCAGTTCTTC. Translation: CASSGYAQALLYNEQFF.

This clonotype turned up a few times. V usage is TRBV20-1 and J usage is TRBJ2-4, with D possibly being TRBD1 (5 bases). Trimming cost V 2 bases and J 1 base, with 12 bases left between them. Germline-derived CDR1 and CDR2 are DFQATT and SNEGSKA (reference sequence). This CDR3 has 15 amino acids. CDR3 sequence (DNA): TGCAGTGCTAGAAGTGGGGCGCTGGCCAAAAACATTCAGTACTTC. Residues: CSARSGALAKNIQYF.

This clonotype was seen more than once but under ten times. The chain combines TRBV20-1 with TRBJ2-1, with 8 positions matching TRBD2. CDR1 and CDR2 from the germline V gene are DFQATT and SNEGSKA (reference sequence). CDR3 length: 17 residues. V trimming: 5 bases; J trimming: 5 bases; junction bases outside the gene matches: 17. CDR3 in amino acids: CSAPSRLTGGYHNEQFF. The CDR3 DNA sequence: TGCAGTGCTCCCAGTAGGTTAACGGGAGGGTATCACAATGAGCAGTTCTTC.

This chain joins TRBV6-5 and TRBJ2-1; 9 nucleotides agree with TRBD2. V shed 7 bases and J 7 bases; nucleotides not matched to a gene: 11. Germline CDR1 and CDR2: MNHEY and SVGAGI. The CDR3 loop spans 15 amino acids. CDR3 sequence reads: CASIERGGGANEQFF. CDR3 in DNA: TGTGCCAGCATAGAACGCGGGGGGGGCGCGAATGAGCAGTTCTTC.

The V gene is TRBV5-1, the J gene TRBJ2-3; 11 bases are a match to TRBD2. J gave up 0 bases and V 1 base, and 4 bases lay outside the gene matches. CDR1 SGHRS and CDR2 YFSETQ come from the germline V gene. The CDR3 spans 17 residues. The DNA of the CDR3 is TGCGCCAGCAGCTTGAGGGCTAGCGGGAGGAGCACAGATACGCAGTATTTT. Protein sequence: CASSLRASGRSTDTQYF.